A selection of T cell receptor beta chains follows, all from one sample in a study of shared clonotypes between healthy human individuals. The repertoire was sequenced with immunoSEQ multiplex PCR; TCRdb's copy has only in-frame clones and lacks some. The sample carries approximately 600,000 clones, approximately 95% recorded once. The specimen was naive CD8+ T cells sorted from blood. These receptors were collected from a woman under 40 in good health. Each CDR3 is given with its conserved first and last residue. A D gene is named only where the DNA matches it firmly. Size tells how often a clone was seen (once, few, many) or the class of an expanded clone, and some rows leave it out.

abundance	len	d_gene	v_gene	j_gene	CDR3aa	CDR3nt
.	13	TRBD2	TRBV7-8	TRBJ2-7	CASRRLAGAEQYF	TGTGCCAGCAGAAGACTAGCGGGAGCCGAGCAGTACTTC
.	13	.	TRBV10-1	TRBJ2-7	CASSGGATYEQYF	TGCGCCAGCAGTGGTGGTGCCACCTACGAGCAGTACTTC
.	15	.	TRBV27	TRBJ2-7	CASSLSPTGSYEQYF	TGTGCCAGCAGTTTAAGCCCTACAGGTTCCTACGAGCAGTACTTC
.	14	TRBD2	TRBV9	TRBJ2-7	CASSPSGRAHEQYF	TGTGCCAGCAGCCCCTCCGGGAGGGCGCACGAGCAGTACTTC
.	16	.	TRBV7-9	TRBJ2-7	CASSLVGAGATYEQYF	TGTGCCAGCAGCTTAGTAGGGGCAGGGGCAACCTACGAGCAGTACTTC
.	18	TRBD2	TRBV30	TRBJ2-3	CAWNARPGTSGRTDTQYF	TGTGCCTGGAACGCGCGCCCCGGGACTAGCGGCCGCACAGATACGCAGTATTTT
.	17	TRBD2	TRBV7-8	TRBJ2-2	CASSGAGLADNTGELFF	TGTGCCAGCAGCGGGGCGGGACTAGCAGATAACACCGGGGAGCTGTTTTTT
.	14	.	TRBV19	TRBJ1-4	CASSWGQTNEKLFF	TGTGCCAGTAGTTGGGGCCAGACTAATGAAAAACTGTTTTTT
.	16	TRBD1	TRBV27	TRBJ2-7	CASSVPTGENSYEQYF	TGTGCCAGCAGTGTACCTACAGGGGAAAACTCCTACGAGCAGTACTTC
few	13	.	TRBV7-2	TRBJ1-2	CASSLENFYGYTF	TGTGCCAGCAGCTTGGAGAACTTCTATGGCTACACCTTC
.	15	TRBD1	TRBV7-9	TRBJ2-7	CASSSRDSTSYEQYF	TGTGCCAGCAGCTCCCGGGACAGTACTTCCTACGAGCAGTACTTC
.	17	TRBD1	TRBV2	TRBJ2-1	CASRTGGADTTYNEQFF	TGTGCCAGCAGGACAGGGGGCGCGGATACGACCTACAATGAGCAGTTCTTC
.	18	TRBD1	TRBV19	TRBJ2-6	CASNIGGQPFPGANVLTF	TGTGCCAGTAACATTGGGGGACAGCCCTTCCCCGGGGCCAACGTCCTGACTTTC
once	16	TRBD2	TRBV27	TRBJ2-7	CAIPGTSGLSSYEQYF	TGTGCCATCCCCGGGACTAGCGGCCTAAGCTCCTACGAGCAGTACTTC
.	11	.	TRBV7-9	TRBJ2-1	CASSSGYEQFF	TGTGCCAGCAGCTCAGGTTATGAGCAGTTCTTC
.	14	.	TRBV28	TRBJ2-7	CASSLYGNIHEQYF	TGTGCCAGCAGTTTATATGGAAACATCCACGAGCAGTACTTC